The 3 T cell receptor beta chains in this list originate from one sample, sequenced in a study of T cells in Graves' hyperthyroidism and ophthalmopathy. Amplified TCR beta CDR3 regions came from RNA transcripts. Researchers ran a first-round RT-PCR on the TCR CDR3 using the HTBI primer set. MiXCR, run by TCRdb on the multiplex PCR reads, gives a single entry per CDR3 protein. Among about 840,000 distinct CDR3 sequences listed, about two fifths were seen once. Sequenced input: blood. These receptors all stem from a man aged 18 to 29 with Graves' hyperthyroidism.

This clonotype has a count of ten or more. The V gene is TRBV7-9, the J gene TRBJ2-7; D not resolved. CDR3 size: 11 residues. The V end was cut by 5 bases, the J end by 9 bases, with 11 bases between. From germline, CDR1 is SEHNR and CDR2 FQNEAQ (reference sequence). The CDR3 is CASSDKGMQYF. The CDR3 DNA sequence: TGTGCCAGCAGCGATAAGGGAATGCAGTACTTC.

This clonotype was counted a few times. The chain joins TRBV12-3 or TRBV12-4 to TRBJ2-5; no clear D gene. Trimming left V 6 bases short and J 1 base short, with 6 bases between. There are 12 residues in the CDR3. Here the CDR3 DNA reads TGTGCCAGCAGATTGGCCCAAGAGACCCAGTACTTC. Translated: CASRLAQETQYF.

This clonotype was seen only a few times. A read error may account for a junction end that differs from germline. The genes are TRBV7-9 and TRBJ1-6, with 7 bases fitting TRBD1. The CDR3 covers 16 residues. Looked up from germline, CDR1 is SEHNR and CDR2 is FQNEAQ (reference sequence). The CDR3 loop is CASSPEPGQYNSPLHF. Written as DNA, the CDR3 is TGCGCCAGCAGCCCAGAGCCGGGACAGTATAATTCACCCCTCCACTTT. The full variable domain, completed using reference TRBV7-9 and TRBJ1-6, is DTGVSQNPRHKITKRGQNVTFRCDPISEHNRLYWYRQTLGQGPEFLTYFQNEAQLEKSRLLSDRFSAERPKGSFSTLEIQRTEQGDSAMYLCASSPEPGQYNSPLHFGNGTRLTVT.